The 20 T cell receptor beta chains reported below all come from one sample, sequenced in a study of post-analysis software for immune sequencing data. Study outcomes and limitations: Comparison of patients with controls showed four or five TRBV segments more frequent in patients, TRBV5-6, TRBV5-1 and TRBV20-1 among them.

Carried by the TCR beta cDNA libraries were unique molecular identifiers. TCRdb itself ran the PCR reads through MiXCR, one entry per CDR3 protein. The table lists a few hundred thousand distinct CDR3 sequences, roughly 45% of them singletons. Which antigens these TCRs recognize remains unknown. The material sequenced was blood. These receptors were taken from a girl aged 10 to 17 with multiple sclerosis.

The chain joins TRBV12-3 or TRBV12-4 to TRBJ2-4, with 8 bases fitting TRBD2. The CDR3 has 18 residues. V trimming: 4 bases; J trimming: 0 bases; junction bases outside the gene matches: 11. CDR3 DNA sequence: TGTGCCAGCAGTTCCCGGGGTAGCGGGATCGGAGCCAAAAACATTCAGTACTTC. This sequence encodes CASSSRGSGIGAKNIQYF.

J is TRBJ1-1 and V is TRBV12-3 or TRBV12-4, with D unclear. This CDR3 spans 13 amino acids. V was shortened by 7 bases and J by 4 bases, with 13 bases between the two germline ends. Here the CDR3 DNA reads TGTGCCAGCACTATTCTTGGGCGCACTGAAGCTTTCTTT. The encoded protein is CASTILGRTEAFF.

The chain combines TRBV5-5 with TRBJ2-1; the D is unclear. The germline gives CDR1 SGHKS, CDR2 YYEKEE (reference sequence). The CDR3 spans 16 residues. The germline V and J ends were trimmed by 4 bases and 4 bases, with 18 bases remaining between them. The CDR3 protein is CASSTQPAQSYNEQFF. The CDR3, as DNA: TGTGCCAGCAGCACCCAGCCGGCGCAATCTTACAATGAGCAGTTCTTC.

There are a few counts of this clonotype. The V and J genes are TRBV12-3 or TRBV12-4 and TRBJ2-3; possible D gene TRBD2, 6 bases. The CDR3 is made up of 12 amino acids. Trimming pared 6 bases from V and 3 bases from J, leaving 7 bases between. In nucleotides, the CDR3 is TGTGCCAGCAGGGGGGGAACAGATACGCAGTATTTT. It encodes CASRGGTDTQYF.

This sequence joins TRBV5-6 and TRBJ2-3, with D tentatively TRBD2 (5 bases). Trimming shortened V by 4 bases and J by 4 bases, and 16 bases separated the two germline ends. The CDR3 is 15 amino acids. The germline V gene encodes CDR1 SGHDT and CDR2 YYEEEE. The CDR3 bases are TGTGCCAGCAGCCCGGAAGTAGCGATGTCAGATACGCAGTATTTT. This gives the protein CASSPEVAMSDTQYF.

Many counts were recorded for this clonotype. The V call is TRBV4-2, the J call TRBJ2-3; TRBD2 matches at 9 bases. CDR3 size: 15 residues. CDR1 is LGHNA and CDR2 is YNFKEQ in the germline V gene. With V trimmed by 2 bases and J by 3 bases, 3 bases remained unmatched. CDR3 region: CASSQQLAGTDTQYF. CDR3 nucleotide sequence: TGTGCCAGCAGCCAACAGCTAGCGGGAACAGATACGCAGTATTTT.

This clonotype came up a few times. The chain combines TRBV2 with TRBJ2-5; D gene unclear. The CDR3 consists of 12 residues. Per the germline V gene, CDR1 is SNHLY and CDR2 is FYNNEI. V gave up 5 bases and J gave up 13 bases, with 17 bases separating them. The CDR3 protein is CASSQDGPLGYF. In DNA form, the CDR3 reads TGTGCCAGCAGTCAGGACGGCCCTTTAGGGTACTTC.

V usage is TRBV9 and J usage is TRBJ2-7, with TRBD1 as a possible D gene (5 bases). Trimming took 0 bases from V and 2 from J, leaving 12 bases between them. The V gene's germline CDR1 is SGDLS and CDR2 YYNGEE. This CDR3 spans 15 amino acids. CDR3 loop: CASSVDPTATYEQYF. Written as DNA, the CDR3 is TGTGCCAGCAGCGTAGACCCGACAGCTACCTACGAGCAGTACTTC. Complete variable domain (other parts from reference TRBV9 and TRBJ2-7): DSGVTQTPKHLITATGQRVTLRCSPRSGDLSVYWYQQSLDQGLQFLIQYYNGEERAKGNILERFSAQQFPDLHSELNLSSLELGDSALYFCASSVDPTATYEQYFGPGTRLTVT.

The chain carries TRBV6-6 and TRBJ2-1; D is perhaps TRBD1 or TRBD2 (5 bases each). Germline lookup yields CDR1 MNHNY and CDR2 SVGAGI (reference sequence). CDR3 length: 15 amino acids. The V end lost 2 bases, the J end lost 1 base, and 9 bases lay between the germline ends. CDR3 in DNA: TGTGCCAGCAGTTACGAGGGGATTTCCTACAATGAGCAGTTCTTC. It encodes CASSYEGISYNEQFF.

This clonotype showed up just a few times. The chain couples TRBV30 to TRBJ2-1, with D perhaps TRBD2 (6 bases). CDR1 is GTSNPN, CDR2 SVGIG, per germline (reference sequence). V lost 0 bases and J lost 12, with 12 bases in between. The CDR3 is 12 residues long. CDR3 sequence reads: CAWSVGVGGQFF. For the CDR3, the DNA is TGTGCCTGGAGTGTAGGGGTCGGGGGGCAGTTCTTC.

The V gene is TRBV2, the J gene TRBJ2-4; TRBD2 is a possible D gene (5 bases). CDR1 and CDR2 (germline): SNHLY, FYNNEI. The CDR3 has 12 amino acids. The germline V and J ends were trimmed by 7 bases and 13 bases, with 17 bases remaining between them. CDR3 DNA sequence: TGTGCCAGCAATGGAGTAGCCGGGGAGCAGTACTTC. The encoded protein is CASNGVAGEQYF. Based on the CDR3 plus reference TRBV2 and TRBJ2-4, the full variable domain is EPEVTQTPSHQVTQMGQEVILRCVPISNHLYFYWYRQILGQKVEFLVSFYNNEISEKSEIFDDQFSVERPDGSNFTLKIRSTKLEDSAMYFCASNGVAGEQYFGAGTRLSVL.

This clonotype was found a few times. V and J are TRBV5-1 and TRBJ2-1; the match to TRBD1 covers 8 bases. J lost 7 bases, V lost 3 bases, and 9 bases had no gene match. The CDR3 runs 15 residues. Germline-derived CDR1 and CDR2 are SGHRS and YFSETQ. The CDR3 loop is CASSWSGTGRNEQFF. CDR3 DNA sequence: TGCGCCAGCAGCTGGTCCGGGACAGGTAGGAATGAGCAGTTCTTC.

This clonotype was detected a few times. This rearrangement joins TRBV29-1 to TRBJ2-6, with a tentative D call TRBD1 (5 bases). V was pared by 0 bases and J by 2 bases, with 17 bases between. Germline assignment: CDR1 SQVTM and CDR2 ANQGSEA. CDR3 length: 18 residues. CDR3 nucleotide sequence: TGCAGCGTTGAAGATCGTTCAGGGAATGACCCTGGGGCCAACGTCCTGACTTTC. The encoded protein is CSVEDRSGNDPGANVLTF.

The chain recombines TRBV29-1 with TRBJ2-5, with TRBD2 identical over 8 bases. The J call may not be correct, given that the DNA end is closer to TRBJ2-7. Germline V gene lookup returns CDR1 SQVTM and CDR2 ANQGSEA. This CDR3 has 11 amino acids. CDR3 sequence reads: CSVRGGYEQYF. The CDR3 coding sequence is TGCAGCGTCCGGGGGGGGTACGAGCAGTACTTC.

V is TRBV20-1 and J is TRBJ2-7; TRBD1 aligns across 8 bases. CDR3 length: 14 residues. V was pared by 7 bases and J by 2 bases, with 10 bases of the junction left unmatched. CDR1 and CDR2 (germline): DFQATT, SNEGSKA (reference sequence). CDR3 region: CSVETGTGAYEQYF. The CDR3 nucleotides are TGCAGTGTCGAGACCGGGACAGGTGCCTACGAGCAGTACTTC.

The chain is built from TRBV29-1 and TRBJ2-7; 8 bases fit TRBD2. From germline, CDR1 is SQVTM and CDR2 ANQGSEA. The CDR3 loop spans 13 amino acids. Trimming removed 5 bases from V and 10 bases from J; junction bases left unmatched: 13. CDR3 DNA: TGCAGCGTTCGGGAGGGATATAGGGGGAATCAGTACTTC. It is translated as CSVREGYRGNQYF.

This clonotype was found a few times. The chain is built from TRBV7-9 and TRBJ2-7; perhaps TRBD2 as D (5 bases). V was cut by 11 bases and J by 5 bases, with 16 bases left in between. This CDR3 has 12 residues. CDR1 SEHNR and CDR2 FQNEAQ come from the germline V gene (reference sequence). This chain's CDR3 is CAASEGYHEQYF. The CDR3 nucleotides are TGTGCCGCCAGCGAGGGATACCACGAGCAGTACTTC.

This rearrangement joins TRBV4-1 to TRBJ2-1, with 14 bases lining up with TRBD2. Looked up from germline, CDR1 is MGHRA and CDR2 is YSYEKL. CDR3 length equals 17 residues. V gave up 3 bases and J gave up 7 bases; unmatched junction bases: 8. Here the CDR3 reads CASSHGSGLAGVNEQFF. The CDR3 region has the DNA TGCGCCAGCAGCCACGGGTCGGGACTAGCGGGAGTAAATGAGCAGTTCTTC.

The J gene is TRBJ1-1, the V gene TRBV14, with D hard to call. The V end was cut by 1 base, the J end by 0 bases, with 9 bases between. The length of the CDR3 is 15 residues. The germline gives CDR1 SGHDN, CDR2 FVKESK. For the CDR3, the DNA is TGTGCCAGCAGCCAAGGGTTAGTACTGAACACTGAAGCTTTCTTT. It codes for CASSQGLVLNTEAFF.

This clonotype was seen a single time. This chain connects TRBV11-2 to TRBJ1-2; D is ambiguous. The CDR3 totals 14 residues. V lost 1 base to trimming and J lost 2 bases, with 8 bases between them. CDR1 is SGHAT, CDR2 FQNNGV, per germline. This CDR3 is CASSLVPGNYGYTF. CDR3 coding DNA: TGTGCCAGCAGCTTAGTCCCCGGGAACTATGGCTACACCTTC.